A single T cell receptor beta chain is shown here with its context. Its cognate antigen is unknown. This sample is drawn from a study of cytomegalovirus exposure and HLA in healthy donors. Notes on the study in general: Accurate predictions that matched the HLA-A and HLA-B alleles of most subjects were reportedly made from TCR beta sequences. Further analysis, carried out later, found HLA-associated TCR beta chains more clonally expanded than equally common other chains.

Use of 60 Vbeta and 13 Jbeta primers characterized the PCR. Clones were read by immunoSEQ multiplex PCR, and TCRdb kept only the in-frame ones, dropping some. This sample carries some 170,000 clones, about 80% of them seen once, and the ten largest clones take around 1.5%. The CDR3 length is 13 residues. V lost 7 bases to trimming and J lost 7 bases, with 14 bases between them. CDR1 MNHEY and CDR2 SVGAGI come from the germline V gene. This chain connects TRBV6-5 to TRBJ2-1, with TRBD2 as a possible D gene (5 bases). This TCR derives from a girl aged 5 to 17 in good health and CMV-seropositive. What was sequenced was PBMCs. The CDR3 reads CASTPLAGNEQFF. As DNA, the CDR3 is TGTGCCAGCACCCCCCTCGCGGGTAATGAGCAGTTCTTC.